The rows below give T cell receptor beta chains drawn from one sample of a study of blood T cell repertoires in COVID-19. Some clones are missing from TCRdb's copy, which holds only in-frame ones; the method was immunoSEQ multiplex PCR. The data contain about 210,000 clones, 87% of them singletons. The sample was PBMCs or T cells enriched from blood (not recorded which). The origin of the receptors is a man aged 18-30 years with acute COVID-19. Both conserved end residues are part of each CDR3. A D gene is named only where the DNA matches it firmly. Clone size is given for some rows only: seen once, a few or many times, or a class if the clone is expanded.

V gene	J gene	clone size	D gene	CDR3 DNA	CDR3 protein
TRBV14	TRBJ1-1	few	NA	TGTGCCAGCAGCCAACCGGACACTCTAGCTTTCTTT	CASSQPDTLAFF
TRBV9	TRBJ2-3	NA	NA	TGTGCCAGCAGCACGAAGGGACAAGGGGTCACAGATACGCAGTATTTT	CASSTKGQGVTDTQYF
TRBV30	TRBJ2-3	NA	TRBD2	TGTGCCTGGAGCGGAAGCGGGGACACAGATACGCAGTATTTT	CAWSGSGDTDTQYF
TRBV3-1/TRBV3-2	TRBJ1-1	NA	TRBD1	TGTGCCAGCAGCCCATATACCGGACAGGGGGCGCGGGTCGAAGCTTTCTTT	CASSPYTGQGARVEAFF
TRBV27	TRBJ2-7	NA	TRBD1	TGTGCCAGCAGTTTCTGTCGCGGCACGATCTTCCGACAGGGGTGGAACTCCTACGAGCAGTACTTC	CASSFCRGTIFRQGWNSYEQYF
TRBV18	TRBJ2-1	NA	NA	TGTGCCAGCTCACCAATGGGGCGCGAGCAGTTCTTC	CASSPMGREQFF
TRBV5-1	TRBJ2-1	few	TRBD2	TGCGCCAGCAGCTTGTTCCTAGCGGGGATCAACAATGAGCAGTTCTTC	CASSLFLAGINNEQFF
TRBV12-3/TRBV12-4	TRBJ2-1	NA	NA	TGTGCCAGCAGCAAGGACAGTGACAATGAGCAGTTCTTC	CASSKDSDNEQFF
TRBV19	TRBJ1-2	NA	NA	TGTGCCAGTAGTATAGATTCGGGTAGCTATGGCTACACCTTC	CASSIDSGSYGYTF
TRBV7-8	TRBJ2-4	NA	NA	TGTGCCAGCAGCTTGGGGGGGGCCGGGGCAAACATTCAGTACTTC	CASSLGGAGANIQYF
TRBV5-1	TRBJ1-2	NA	NA	TGCGCCAGCAGACTCGACAGTAACTATGGCTACACCTTC	CASRLDSNYGYTF
TRBV7-9	TRBJ2-1	NA	TRBD2	TGTGCCAGCAGCCCCCAGGCACTAGCGGGAGGTGAGCAGTTCTTC	CASSPQALAGGEQFF
TRBV24-1	TRBJ2-1	NA	TRBD2	TGTGCCACCAGTGATTCCCGGGCTAGCGGGACCTACAATGAGCAGTTCTTC	CATSDSRASGTYNEQFF
TRBV28	TRBJ1-2	NA	TRBD1	TGTGCCAGCAGTCCAGGGACAGGAAACTATGGCTACACCTTC	CASSPGTGNYGYTF
TRBV19	TRBJ1-5	NA	NA	TGTGCCAGTAGTATAGCGGACAATAGCAATCAGCCCCAGCATTTT	CASSIADNSNQPQHF
TRBV6-1	TRBJ1-5	NA	NA	TGTGCCAGCAGTGAGGTGTCAGTCAGCAATCAGCCCCAGCATTTT	CASSEVSVSNQPQHF
TRBV27	TRBJ1-5	few	NA	TGTGCCAGCAGTTTATCCCTCCCTCATCAGCCCCAGCATTTT	CASSLSLPHQPQHF
TRBV7-8	TRBJ1-3	once	NA	TGTGCCAGCAGCTTAGGGGCAGGGGGAAACACCATATATTTT	CASSLGAGGNTIYF
TRBV5-6	TRBJ2-2	once	TRBD1	TGTGCCAGCAGCTTGCGGCCAGGGGGTAACACCGGGGAGCTGTTTTTT	CASSLRPGGNTGELFF
TRBV12-3/TRBV12-4	TRBJ1-6	NA	NA	TGTGCCAGCAGTCTCGATAATTCACCCCTCCACTTT	CASSLDNSPLHF
TRBV7-9	TRBJ1-1	NA	TRBD1	TGTGCCAGCAGCCCGCTAGGAGGGGACAGGGGGCAATGGACTGAAGCTTTCTTT	CASSPLGGDRGQWTEAFF
TRBV27	TRBJ2-1	NA	NA	TGTGCCAGCAGTTTAGCGGGGAGTCACAATGAGCAGTTCTTC	CASSLAGSHNEQFF
TRBV20-1	TRBJ2-7	NA	NA	TGCAGTGCTTACTATAGCGGCGAGCAGTACTTC	CSAYYSGEQYF
TRBV9	TRBJ2-5	once	NA	TGTGCCAGCAGCGTTACAGGGCTGAATCGAGAGACCCAGTACTTC	CASSVTGLNRETQYF
TRBV5-1	TRBJ1-5	NA	TRBD1	TGCGCCAGCAGCGCGACTACAGGGGGCAGACAGCCCCAGCATTTT	CASSATTGGRQPQHF
TRBV7-3	TRBJ1-2	NA	NA	TGTGCCAGCAGCTTAAGTCGGGAAAGCTATGGCTACACCTTC	CASSLSRESYGYTF
TRBV21-1	TRBJ2-1	NA	NA	TGTGCCAGCAGCAAAGTATCTACTAGCGGGAGTGCTTACAATGAGCAGTTCTTC	CASSKVSTSGSAYNEQFF
TRBV7-3	TRBJ2-1	once	TRBD2	TGTGCCAGCAGCCTACTAGCGGGAGGGCCCTATGAGCAGTTCTTC	CASSLLAGGPYEQFF